A selection of T cell receptor beta chains follows, all from one sample in a study of blood T cell repertoires in COVID-19. TCRdb's table, derived via immunoSEQ multiplex PCR, lists solely in-frame clones and lacks some. The sample has around 99,000 clones, around 82% seen once; the top ten hold about 8.7%. The sample was peripheral blood. These receptors were collected from a man aged 45 to 65 who had recovered from COVID-19. The CDR3 runs from the conserved cysteine through the conserved F or W. D genes are given only for firm matches. Clone size is given for some rows only: seen once, a few or many times, or a class if the clone is expanded.

d_call clone_size j_call v_call cdr3_aa cdr3_nt
. . TRBJ1-6 TRBV28 CASSAPNNSPLHF TGTGCCAGCAGCGCTCCTAATAATTCACCCCTCCACTTT
TRBD1 once TRBJ1-1 TRBV18 CASSPAGQEAFF TGTGCCAGCTCACCCGCGGGACAGGAAGCTTTCTTT
TRBD2 few TRBJ2-1 TRBV6-1 CASSEGSGRATFF TGTGCCAGCAGTGAAGGTAGCGGGAGGGCCACGTTCTTC
. . TRBJ1-1 TRBV29-1 CSLQVLNTEAFF TGCAGCTTACAGGTCTTGAACACTGAAGCTTTCTTT
. . TRBJ2-3 TRBV6-1 CASSEKRLQGFTDTQYF TGTGCCAGCAGTGAGAAGAGGCTGCAGGGGTTCACAGATACGCAGTATTTT
. . TRBJ2-3 TRBV5-1 CASSTLPGADTQYF TGCGCCAGCAGCACTCTTCCCGGGGCAGATACGCAGTATTTT
TRBD2 . TRBJ2-1 TRBV7-9 CASSPTSGETYNEQFF TGTGCCAGCAGCCCGACTAGCGGGGAAACCTACAATGAGCAGTTCTTC
. . TRBJ2-2 TRBV6-5 CASSPRGSTGELFF TGTGCCAGCTCCCCAAGGGGAAGCACCGGGGAGCTGTTTTTT
. . TRBJ2-3 TRBV5-4 CASSLDNSPQYF TGTGCCAGCAGCTTGGATAATAGTCCGCAGTATTTT
. . TRBJ1-2 TRBV2 CASSGRRGWYGYTF TGTGCCAGCAGTGGGCGGAGGGGTTGGTATGGCTACACCTTC
. few TRBJ1-6 TRBV6-1 CASSEAAASPLHF TGTGCCAGCAGTGAAGCGGCAGCGAGCCCCCTCCACTTT
TRBD2 . TRBJ2-3 TRBV7-9 CASGASGGTDTQYF TGTGCCTCCGGGGCTAGCGGGGGCACAGATACGCAGTATTTT
TRBD1 . TRBJ1-2 TRBV6-2/TRBV6-3 CASSPPGTGAPRYGYTF TGTGCCAGCAGCCCCCCCGGGACAGGGGCCCCTCGTTATGGCTACACCTTC
TRBD1 few TRBJ2-2 TRBV6-4 CASSDRGHTGELFF TGTGCCAGCAGTGACAGGGGGCACACCGGGGAGCTGTTTTTT
. . TRBJ1-5 TRBV30 CAWSTGQYSNQPQHF TGTGCCTGGAGTACAGGTCAATATAGCAATCAGCCCCAGCATTTT
. few TRBJ1-6 TRBV7-2 CASSLEAGRPLHF TGTGCCAGCAGCTTAGAGGCAGGGAGGCCCCTCCACTTT
TRBD1 . TRBJ1-2 TRBV5-3 CARSLAKGQGQGDYGYTF TGTGCCAGAAGCTTGGCCAAGGGACAGGGGCAGGGGGACTATGGCTACACCTTC
. once TRBJ2-5 TRBV5-6 CASSLVHETQYF TGTGCCAGCAGCTTGGTCCATGAGACCCAGTACTTC
. . TRBJ2-1 TRBV29-1 CSGGLSGGSYNEQFF TGCAGCGGAGGGCTTAGCGGTGGCTCCTACAATGAGCAGTTCTTC
. . TRBJ1-1 TRBV3-1/TRBV3-2 CASSQVGGISEAFF TGTGCCAGCAGCCAAGTGGGGGGTATATCTGAAGCTTTCTTT
TRBD1 . TRBJ1-2 TRBV19 CASSTETGYGYTF TGTGCCAGTAGTACCGAGACAGGGTATGGCTACACCTTC
. . TRBJ1-5 TRBV28 CASSLLSGLQPQHF TGTGCCAGCAGTTTATTGTCAGGGCTTCAGCCCCAGCATTTT
. . TRBJ1-1 TRBV25-1 CASSDGGQVTEAFF TGTGCCAGCAGTGATGGGGGACAAGTCACTGAAGCTTTCTTT
. . TRBJ1-1 TRBV6-5 CASSPRWKEAEAFF TGTGCCAGCAGTCCCCGCTGGAAGGAGGCTGAAGCTTTCTTT
. . TRBJ2-2 TRBV7-6 CASSPPPSNTGELFF TGTGCCAGCAGCCCCCCCCCATCGAACACCGGGGAGCTGTTTTTT
TRBD1 . TRBJ2-5 TRBV7-6 CASSWGNRGFRETQYF TGTGCCAGCAGCTGGGGGAACAGGGGGTTTCGAGAGACCCAGTACTTC
TRBD1 . TRBJ1-2 TRBV6-5 CASRDHRGYTF TGTGCCAGCAGGGACCACAGGGGGTACACCTTC